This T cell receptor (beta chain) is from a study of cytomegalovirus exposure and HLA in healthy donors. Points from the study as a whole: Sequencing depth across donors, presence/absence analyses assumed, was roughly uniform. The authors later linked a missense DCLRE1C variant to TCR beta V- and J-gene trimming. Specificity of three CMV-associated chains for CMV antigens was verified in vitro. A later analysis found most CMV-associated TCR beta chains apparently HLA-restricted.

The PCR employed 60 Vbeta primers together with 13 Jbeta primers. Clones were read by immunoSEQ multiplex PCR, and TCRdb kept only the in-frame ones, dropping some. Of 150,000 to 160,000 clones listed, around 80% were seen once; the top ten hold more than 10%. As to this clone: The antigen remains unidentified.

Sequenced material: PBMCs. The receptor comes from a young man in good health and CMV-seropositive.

The CDR3 bases are TGTGCCAGCAGCTTAGGGGGACAGCAAGAGACCCAGTACTTC. Translating it yields CASSLGGQQETQYF. The chain has TRBV7-3 and TRBJ2-5; 7 bases match TRBD1. CDR1 and CDR2 from the germline V gene are SGHTA and FQGTGA. J was trimmed by 2 bases and V by 2 bases; bases with no gene match: 2. There are 14 residues in the CDR3.